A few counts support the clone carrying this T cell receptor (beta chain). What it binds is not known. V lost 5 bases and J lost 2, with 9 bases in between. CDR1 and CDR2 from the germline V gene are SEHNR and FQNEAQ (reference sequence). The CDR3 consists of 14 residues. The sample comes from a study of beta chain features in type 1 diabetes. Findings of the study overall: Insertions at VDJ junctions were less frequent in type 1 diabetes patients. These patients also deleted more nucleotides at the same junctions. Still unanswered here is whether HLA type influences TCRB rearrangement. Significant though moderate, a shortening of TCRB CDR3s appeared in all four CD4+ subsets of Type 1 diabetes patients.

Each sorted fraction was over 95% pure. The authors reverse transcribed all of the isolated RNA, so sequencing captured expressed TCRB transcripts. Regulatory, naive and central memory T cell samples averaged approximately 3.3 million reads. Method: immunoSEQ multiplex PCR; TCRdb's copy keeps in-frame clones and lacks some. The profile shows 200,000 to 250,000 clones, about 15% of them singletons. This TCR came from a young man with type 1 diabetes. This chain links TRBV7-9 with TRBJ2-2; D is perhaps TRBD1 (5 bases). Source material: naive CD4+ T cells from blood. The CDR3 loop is CASSADSNTGELFF. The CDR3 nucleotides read TGTGCCAGCAGCGCCGACAGTAACACCGGGGAGCTGTTTTTT.